This T cell receptor (beta chain) appears in the sequencing data of a study of T cells in Graves' hyperthyroidism and ophthalmopathy. Findings and limits, study-wide: Blood also held most thyroid clonotypes expanded beyond 0.001.

Trimming removed 5 bases from V and 2 bases from J, with 18 bases in between. The germline V gene has CDR1 SGHTA and CDR2 FQGTGA. CDR3 length: 16 residues. Amplification targeted TCR beta CDR3 regions from RNA transcripts. The HTBI set primed first-round TCR CDR3 RT-PCR. TCRdb used MiXCR to reprocess the multiplex PCR reads, holding one entry per CDR3 protein. The sample has more than 300,000 distinct CDR3 sequences, 18% seen once. About this clonotype itself: Antigen unknown.

The J gene is TRBJ1-2, the V gene TRBV7-3; D might be TRBD1 (5 bases). Sequencing used blood. The source is a man younger than 35 with Graves' ophthalmopathy. DNA of the CDR3: TGTGCCAGCAGCGCCGGGGGTGTGGCACCCAACTATGGCTACACCTTC. It yields the protein CASSAGGVAPNYGYTF.